One T cell receptor beta chain is described in this entry. This specimen belongs to a study of cytomegalovirus exposure and HLA in healthy donors. Germline CDR1 is SNHLY and CDR2 is FYNNEI. The CDR3 length is 13 residues. V lost 1 base, J lost 5 bases, and 8 bases lay in between. Researchers ran the PCR with 60 Vbeta and 13 Jbeta primers. As originally analysed: Around 10 million of the 80 million or so unique TCR beta chains counted in a later analysis were shared. Assay: immunoSEQ multiplex PCR; the TCRdb copy retains only in-frame clones and omits some. That table supplies the V and J calls and clone size; D and trimming were determined from the DNA. The repertoire consists of fewer than 180,000 clones, with about three fifths occurring once and the leading ten covering around 7.1%.

The sequenced sample consisted of PBMCs. The TCR sequence derives from a woman between 55 and 75 years old in good health and CMV-seropositive. The rearrangement links TRBV2 to TRBJ2-5, with unresolved D. DNA for the CDR3: TGTGCCAGCAGTGAAGACTTCCGGGAGACCCAGTACTTC. It yields the protein CASSEDFRETQYF.